This entry concerns a single T cell receptor beta chain. Its target is not known. This record belongs to a study of PD-1 blockade in mismatch repair-deficient tumors. Across the study: Enrolled about 2012-2016, patients had progressing, pretreated mismatch repair-deficient cancers of around twelve types.

Profiling relied on immunoSEQ multiplex PCR, and the TCRdb table lists in-frame clones only, not all of them. The table shows about 14,000 clones, with roughly nine tenths occurring only once. The time point: roughly 11-day in vitro stimulation with candidate neoantigen peptide 6. Mismatch repair deficiency was confirmed in all patients, by PCR or immunohistochemistry. There are 16 residues in the CDR3. Unmatched junction bases numbered 5, after V lost 0 bases and J lost 5 bases. Germline CDR1 and CDR2: WSHSY and SAAADI. V and J are TRBV10-2 and TRBJ2-3; 10 bases are shared with TRBD2. This TCR was sampled from an adult with mismatch repair-deficient cancer. Sequencing was performed on cells cultured in vitro, taken from a patient treated with pembrolizumab. The chain's CDR3 is CASSESAGGVLDTQYF. DNA for the CDR3: TGCGCCAGCAGTGAGTCAGCGGGAGGGGTACTAGATACGCAGTATTTT.